The present entry profiles one T cell receptor (beta chain) with its context. The antigen remains unidentified. The entry originates in a study of T cell repertoires in ileal Crohn's disease. Study-level background: All patients had surgery for stricturing (around 60%) or penetrating (about 40%) disease. Overall study findings and caveats: Compared with CD4 T cells, sorted CD8 cells carried more expanded clones. Active smokers at surgery had more clonal expansions than non-smokers.

Clones were read by immunoSEQ multiplex PCR, and TCRdb kept only the in-frame ones, dropping some. Among around 16,000 clones listed, 92% were seen once. Time point meaning: inflamed ileum from the surgical specimen. Germline CDR1 and CDR2: MRHNA and SNTAGT. CDR3 length: 18 amino acids. With 6 bases removed from V and 3 bases from J, the gap between germline ends came to 21 bases. The TCR comes from an adult with Crohn's disease. The V and J genes are TRBV6-4 and TRBJ2-6; D may be TRBD1 or TRBD2 (7 bases each). The specimen was ileal tissue. The CDR3 region is CASSEVGGGFGGANVLTF. In DNA, the CDR3 is TGTGCCAGCAGCGAGGTGGGAGGGGGCTTCGGTGGGGCCAACGTCCTGACTTTC.